The entry that follows covers one TCR beta chain sequence. This entry belongs to a study of control samples from healthy donors and cancer patients. Here immunoSEQ multiplex PCR was the method, and the copy in TCRdb shows in-frame clones only, minus some. In the table there are around 120,000 clones, more than 75% of which are singletons. The clonotype was recovered from a man in his 60s in good health. Sequencing used blood.

In nucleotides, the CDR3 is TGTGCCAGTAGTCTCGGACAGGAGACAGATACGCAGTATTTT. This gives the protein CASSLGQETDTQYF. V usage is TRBV19 and J usage is TRBJ2-3; TRBD1 matches 7 bases. Germline V lookup: CDR1 LNHDA, CDR2 SQIVND (reference sequence). V was clipped by 5 bases and J by 3 bases; unmatched bases: 5. The CDR3 is 14 residues long.